This record looks at one T cell receptor (beta chain) sequence and its context. Its cognate antigen is unknown. This entry belongs to a study of blood T cells in healthy people across ages. Trimming stripped 4 bases from V and 2 bases from J, with 10 bases between. The CDR3 has 13 amino acids. Germline values: CDR1 SGHRS, CDR2 YFSETQ. Findings and limits, study-wide: More naive CD4+ cells and higher diversity were found in long-lived than in aged donors.

Using a J-beta primer mix together with a sample-barcoded 5' primer, a second PCR was run for roughly 7 to 11 cycles. Each CDR3 protein is one row after TCRdb ran MiXCR on the 5' RACE reads. This table has around 1.5 million distinct CDR3 sequences, approximately 59% appearing once. The chain has TRBV5-1 and TRBJ2-7; D not certain. Input material: blood. This TCR was recovered from a man younger than 30 in good health. This CDR3 is CASSPETPYEQYF. The CDR3 DNA reads TGCGCCAGCAGCCCCGAGACGCCCTACGAGCAGTACTTC. Combining the CDR3 with reference TRBV5-1 and TRBJ2-7 gives the whole variable domain KAGVTQTPRYLIKTRGQQVTLSCSPISGHRSVSWYQQTPGQGLQFLFEYFSETQRNKGNFPGRFSGRQFSNSRSEMNVSTLELGDSALYLCASSPETPYEQYFGPGTRLTVT.